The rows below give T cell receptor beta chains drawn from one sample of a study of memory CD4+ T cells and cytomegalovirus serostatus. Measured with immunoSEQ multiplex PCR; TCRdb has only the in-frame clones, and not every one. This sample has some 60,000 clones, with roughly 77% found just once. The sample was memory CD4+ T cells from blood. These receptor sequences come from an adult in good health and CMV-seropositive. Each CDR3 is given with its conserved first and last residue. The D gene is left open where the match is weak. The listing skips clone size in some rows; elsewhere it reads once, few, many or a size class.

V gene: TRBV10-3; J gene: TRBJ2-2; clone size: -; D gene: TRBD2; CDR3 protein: CAGSGANTGELFF; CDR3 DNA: TGTGCCGGGAGCGGGGCTAACACCGGGGAGCTGTTTTTT
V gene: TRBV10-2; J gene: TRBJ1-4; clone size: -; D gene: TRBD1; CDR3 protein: CASTSLDRGLEKLFF; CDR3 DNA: TGCGCCAGCACCTCTTTAGACAGGGGGCTGGAAAAACTGTTTTTT
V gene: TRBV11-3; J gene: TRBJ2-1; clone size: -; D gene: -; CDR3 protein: CASSFGTGSHEQFF; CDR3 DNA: TGTGCCAGCAGCTTCGGTACAGGGTCCCATGAGCAGTTCTTC
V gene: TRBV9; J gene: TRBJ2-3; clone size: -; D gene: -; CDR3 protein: CASSPSSGDTQYF; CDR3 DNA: TGTGCCAGCAGCCCCTCCTCGGGCGATACGCAGTATTTT
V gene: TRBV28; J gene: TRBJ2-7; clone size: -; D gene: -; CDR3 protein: CASSRTGLSYEQYF; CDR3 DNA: TGTGCCAGCAGCCGAACAGGGCTCTCCTACGAGCAGTACTTC
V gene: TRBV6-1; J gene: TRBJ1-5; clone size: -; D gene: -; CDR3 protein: CASSVGVRAGRGQPQHF; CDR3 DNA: TGTGCCAGCAGTGTGGGGGTGCGAGCCGGGAGAGGTCAGCCCCAGCATTTT
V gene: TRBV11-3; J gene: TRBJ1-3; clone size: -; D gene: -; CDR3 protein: CASSAGWTIYF; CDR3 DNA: TGTGCCAGCAGCGCTGGATGGACCATATATTTT
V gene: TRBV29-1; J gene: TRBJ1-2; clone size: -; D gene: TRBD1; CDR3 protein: CSGLGDRGGYTF; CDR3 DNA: TGCAGCGGTTTGGGGGACAGGGGTGGCTACACCTTC
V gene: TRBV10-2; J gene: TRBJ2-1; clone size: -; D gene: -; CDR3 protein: CASSGDSYNEQFF; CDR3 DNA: TGCGCCAGCAGTGGAGACAGCTACAATGAGCAGTTCTTC
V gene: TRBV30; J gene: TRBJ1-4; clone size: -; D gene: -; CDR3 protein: CAWSPRGSSREKLFF; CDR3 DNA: TGTGCCTGGAGCCCGCGGGGGTCATCCAGAGAAAAACTGTTTTTT
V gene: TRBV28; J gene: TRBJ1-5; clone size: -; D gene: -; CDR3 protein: CASSLSDQPQHF; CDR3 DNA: TGTGCCAGCAGTTTAAGTGATCAGCCCCAGCATTTT
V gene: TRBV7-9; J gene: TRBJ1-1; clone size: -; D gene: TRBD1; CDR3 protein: CASSYQGGTEAFF; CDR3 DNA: TGTGCCAGCAGCTACCAGGGGGGCACTGAAGCTTTCTTT
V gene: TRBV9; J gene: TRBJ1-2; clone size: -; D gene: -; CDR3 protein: CASSERGGGYTF; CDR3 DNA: TGTGCCAGCAGCGAAAGGGGAGGCGGCTACACCTTC
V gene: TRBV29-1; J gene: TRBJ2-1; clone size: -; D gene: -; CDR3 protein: CSAQARMSYNEQFF; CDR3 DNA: TGCAGCGCCCAAGCGCGGATGTCCTACAATGAGCAGTTCTTC
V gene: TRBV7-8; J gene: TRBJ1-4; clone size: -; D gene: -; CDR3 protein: CASSIGGTINEKLFF; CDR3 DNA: TGTGCCAGCAGCATTGGCGGGACTATTAATGAAAAACTGTTTTTT
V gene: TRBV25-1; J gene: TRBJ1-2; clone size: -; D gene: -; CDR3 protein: CASSEYSIRDGLYGYTF; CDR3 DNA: TGTGCCAGCAGTGAATATAGTATTCGGGACGGACTTTATGGCTACACCTTC
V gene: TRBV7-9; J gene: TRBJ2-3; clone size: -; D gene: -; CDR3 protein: CASSYREAFTDTQYF; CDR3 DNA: TGTGCCAGCAGCTACAGGGAGGCATTCACAGATACGCAGTATTTT
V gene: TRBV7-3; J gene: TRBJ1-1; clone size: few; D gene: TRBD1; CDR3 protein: CASSTGTDTEAFF; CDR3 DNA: TGTGCCAGCAGCACCGGGACAGACACTGAAGCTTTCTTT
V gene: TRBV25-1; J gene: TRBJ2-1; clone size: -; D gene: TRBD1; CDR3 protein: CASSEDRKGYNEQFF; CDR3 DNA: TGTGCCAGCAGTGAGGACAGGAAGGGCTACAATGAGCAGTTCTTC
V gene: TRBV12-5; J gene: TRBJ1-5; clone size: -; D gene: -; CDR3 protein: CASGVTVAGQPQHF; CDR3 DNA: TGTGCTAGTGGTGTGACAGTGGCAGGGCAGCCCCAGCATTTT
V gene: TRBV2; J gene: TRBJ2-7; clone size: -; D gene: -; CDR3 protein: CASSASLVMYEQYF; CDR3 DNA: TGTGCCAGCAGTGCTTCACTAGTTATGTACGAGCAGTACTTC
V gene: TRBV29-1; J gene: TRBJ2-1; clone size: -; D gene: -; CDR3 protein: CSARAARDHSYNEQFF; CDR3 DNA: TGCAGCGCCCGTGCCGCCCGGGACCACTCCTACAATGAGCAGTTCTTC
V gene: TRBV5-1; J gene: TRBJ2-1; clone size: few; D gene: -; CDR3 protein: CASSSIVTVAGNEQFF; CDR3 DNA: TGCGCCAGCAGCTCCATAGTGACGGTGGCGGGGAATGAGCAGTTCTTC
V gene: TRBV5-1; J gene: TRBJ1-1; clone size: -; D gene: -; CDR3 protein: CASSLRPQDMNTEAFF; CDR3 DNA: TGCGCCAGCAGCTTGCGGCCACAAGACATGAACACTGAAGCTTTCTTT
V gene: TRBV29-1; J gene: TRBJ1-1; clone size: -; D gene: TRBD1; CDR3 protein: CSARTGENTEAFF; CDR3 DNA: TGCAGCGCCCGGACAGGTGAGAACACTGAAGCTTTCTTT
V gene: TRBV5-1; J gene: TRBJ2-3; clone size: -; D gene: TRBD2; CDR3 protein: CASSLPSGSTDTQYF; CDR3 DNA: TGCGCCAGCAGCTTGCCTAGCGGGAGCACAGATACGCAGTATTTT
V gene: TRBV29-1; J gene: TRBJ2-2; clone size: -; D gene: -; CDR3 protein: CSAGRGNTGELFF; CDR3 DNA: TGCAGCGCCGGCAGGGGGAACACCGGGGAGCTGTTTTTT
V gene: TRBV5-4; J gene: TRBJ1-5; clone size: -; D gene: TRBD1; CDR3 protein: CASSSGTDSNQPQHF; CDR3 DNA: TGTGCCAGCAGCTCCGGGACAGATAGCAATCAGCCCCAGCATTTT
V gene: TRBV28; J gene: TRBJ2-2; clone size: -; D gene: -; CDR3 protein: CASRATNRPLNTGELFF; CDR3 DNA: TGTGCCAGCAGGGCGACAAATCGCCCGTTGAACACCGGGGAGCTGTTTTTT
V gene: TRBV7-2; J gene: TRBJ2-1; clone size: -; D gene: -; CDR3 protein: CASSLVSEQFF; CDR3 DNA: TGTGCCAGCAGCTTAGTTTCTGAGCAGTTCTTC
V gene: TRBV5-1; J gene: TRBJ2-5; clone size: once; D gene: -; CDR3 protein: CASRPGAGSETQYF; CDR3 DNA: TGCGCCAGCAGGCCCGGGGCGGGAAGTGAGACCCAGTACTTC
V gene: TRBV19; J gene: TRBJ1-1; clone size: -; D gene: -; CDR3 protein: CASSPGGRNTEAFF; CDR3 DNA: TGTGCCAGTAGCCCTGGAGGGAGGAACACTGAAGCTTTCTTT
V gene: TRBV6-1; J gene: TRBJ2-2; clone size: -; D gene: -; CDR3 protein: CASSASTSMWGNTGELFF; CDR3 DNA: TGTGCCAGCAGTGCCTCCACCTCTATGTGGGGGAACACCGGGGAGCTGTTTTTT
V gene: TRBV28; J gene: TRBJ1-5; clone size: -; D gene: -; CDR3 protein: CASLALPQSQHF; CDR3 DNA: TGTGCCAGCTTGGCCCTTCCTCAGTCCCAGCATTTT
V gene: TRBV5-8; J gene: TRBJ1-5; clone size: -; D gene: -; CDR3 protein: CASSPVGGQPQHF; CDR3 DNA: TGTGCCAGCAGCCCGGTAGGCGGTCAGCCCCAGCATTTT
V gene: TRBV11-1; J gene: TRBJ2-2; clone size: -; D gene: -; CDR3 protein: CASSSPGNGELFF; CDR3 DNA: TGTGCCAGCAGCTCGCCCGGTAACGGGGAGCTGTTTTTT
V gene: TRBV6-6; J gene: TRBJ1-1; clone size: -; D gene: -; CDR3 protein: CASSLTGTNEAFF; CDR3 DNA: TGTGCCAGCAGCCTAACAGGGACGAATGAAGCTTTCTTT
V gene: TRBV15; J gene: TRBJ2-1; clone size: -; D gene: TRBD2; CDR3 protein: CATSRDGGRTHEQFF; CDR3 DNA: TGTGCCACCAGCAGAGATGGCGGGAGGACCCATGAGCAGTTCTTC
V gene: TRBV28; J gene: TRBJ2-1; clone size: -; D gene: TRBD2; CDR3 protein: CASSHSGRARDNEQFF; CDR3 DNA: TGTGCCAGCAGTCATAGCGGGAGGGCCAGGGACAATGAGCAGTTCTTC
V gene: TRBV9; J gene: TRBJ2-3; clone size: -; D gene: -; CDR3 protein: CASSVAAGAASTDTQYF; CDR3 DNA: TGTGCCAGCAGCGTAGCGGCAGGGGCTGCTAGCACAGATACGCAGTATTTT
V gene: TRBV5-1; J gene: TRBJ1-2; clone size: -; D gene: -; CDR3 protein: CASSPGGRLDGYTF; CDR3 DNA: TGCGCCAGCAGCCCCGGGGGGCGCTTGGATGGCTACACCTTC